In this sample, the clone carrying this T cell receptor beta chain turned up a few times. Its antigen is unknown. The data are from a study of T cells after yellow fever vaccination. About the study: Where fractions had low cell numbers, libraries were prepared from them with the SMART-Seq v4 Ultra Low Input RNA kit.

Study-level findings and limits: The presence of abundant clonotypes contaminating from the bulk population was possible in FACS-sorted repertoires. Secondary responses were weaker yet peaked faster, day 5 versus 15.

Synthesis of TCR cDNA relied on 5'RACE template switching, which attached a universal primer site and UMIs. Each CDR3 protein is one row after TCRdb ran MiXCR on the 5' RACE reads. The sample carries roughly 340,000 distinct CDR3 sequences, roughly 8.7% recorded once. CDR3 length: 15 amino acids. Trimming shortened V by 5 bases and J by 3 bases, and 14 bases separated the two germline ends. Germline CDR1 reads SGHVS; CDR2 reads FNYEAQ. The origin of this receptor is a man younger than 35 who received the YFV17D yellow fever vaccine. Sequencing used PBMCs, obtained on the day of the first yellow fever vaccination. The chain employs TRBV7-6 and TRBJ2-4, with D possibly being TRBD1 (5 bases). CDR3 loop: CASSPLEGVKNIQYF. In DNA form, the CDR3 reads TGTGCCAGCAGCCCCCTGGAAGGGGTCAAAAACATTCAGTACTTC.